This T cell receptor beta chain appears in the sequencing data of a study of chemoradiotherapy in HPV16-positive cancers. Study information: A couple of HPV16-positive patients' cells yielded candidate HPV-specific clones and common motifs.

The repertoire was sequenced with immunoSEQ multiplex PCR; TCRdb's copy has only in-frame clones and lacks some. There are around 20,000 clones in the sample; 73% occur only once, and roughly 2.5% lies in the top ten. This clone is a singleton in its sample. CDR1 and CDR2 (germline): MNHNS, SASEGT. The V and J ends lost 7 bases and 3 bases respectively, with 19 bases between them. This CDR3 is built from 15 residues. V usage is TRBV6-1 and J usage is TRBJ2-7, with D possibly TRBD2 on 7 matching bases. This TCR was sampled from a human donor with HPV-associated anogenital cancer. Collection took place from a patient who underwent chemoradiotherapy. The CDR3 spells CASTKIGGGLYEQYF. In DNA form, the CDR3 reads TGTGCCAGCACTAAAATAGGGGGGGGGCTCTACGAGCAGTACTTC.